The next 32 T cell receptor beta chains were all read from a single sample in a study of OX40 agonist ivuxolimab in advanced cancers. This table comes from immunoSEQ multiplex PCR, and its TCRdb copy is limited to in-frame clones, with some not included. Among 95,000 to 100,000 clones listed, roughly 80% were seen once. The material was CD4+ or CD8+ T cells sorted from blood, obtained in a trial of the OX40 agonist ivuxolimab. The receptors here all came from an adult with an advanced solid tumor such as melanoma, head and neck, liver or kidney cancer.

The chain couples TRBV9 to TRBJ2-2, with D tentatively TRBD1 (5 bases). There are 20 residues in the CDR3. The ends were cut back, 5 bases at V and 1 base at J, with 27 bases in the middle. Germline loops: CDR1 SGDLS, CDR2 YYNGEE. The CDR3 DNA follows: TGTGCCAGCAGATTCTCCTCCTACCCTGGCCGGACACAGAACACCGGGGAGCTGTTTTTT. Amino acids: CASRFSSYPGRTQNTGELFF.

The chain employs TRBV10-3 and TRBJ2-1; 7 bases are a match to TRBD1. In germline, CDR1 is ENHRY, CDR2 SYGVKD. The V gene end was trimmed by 0 bases and the J gene end by 10 bases; junction bases not matched to a gene: 12. The CDR3 runs to 16 residues. CDR3 coding DNA: TGTGCCATCAGTGAGTCGGAGAGACAGGGAAGCGGCGAGCAGTTCTTC. Translating it yields CAISESERQGSGEQFF.

This clone is a singleton in its sample. The V call is TRBV7-9, the J call TRBJ2-7; TRBD1 matches 9 bases. The CDR3 is 14 amino acids. The junction had 3 bases not matched to a gene; V was cut back by 1 base and J by 5 bases. Per germline, CDR1 SEHNR and CDR2 FQNEAQ (reference sequence). This CDR3 reads CASSLDYRGHEQYF. CDR3 sequence (DNA): TGTGCCAGCAGCTTAGACTACAGGGGGCACGAGCAGTACTTC.

The V gene is TRBV7-2, the J gene TRBJ1-6; tentative D call: TRBD1 (6 bases). Germline loops: CDR1 SGHTA, CDR2 FQGNSA. The V end was cut by 1 base, the J end by 8 bases, with 9 bases between. This CDR3 is built from 14 residues. The CDR3: CASSLVGGDSPLHF. CDR3 nucleotide sequence: TGTGCCAGCAGCTTAGTAGGGGGGGATTCACCCCTCCACTTT.

Many counts were recorded for this clone. The rearrangement links TRBV10-3 to TRBJ1-2, with TRBD1 as a possible D gene (5 bases). Looked up from germline, CDR1 is ENHRY and CDR2 is SYGVKD. The length of the CDR3 is 13 residues. V was trimmed by 6 bases and J by 4 bases, leaving 12 bases between them. CDR3 sequence (DNA): TGTGCCATCAGAACCGACAGCTTCTATGGCTACACCTTC. This gives the protein CAIRTDSFYGYTF.

The gene calls are TRBV9 and TRBJ2-1; D is possibly TRBD2 (5 bases). The CDR3 is made up of 16 amino acids. In germline, CDR1 is SGDLS, CDR2 YYNGEE. The V end was cut by 0 bases, the J end by 0 bases, with 10 bases between. In nucleotides, the CDR3 is TGTGCCAGCAGCGTAGCGGGGAGACTCTCCTACAATGAGCAGTTCTTC. Its protein is CASSVAGRLSYNEQFF.

This chain links TRBV5-6 with TRBJ2-3; D unresolved. Germline CDR1 is SGHDT and CDR2 is YYEEEE. V shed 0 bases and J shed 0 bases, with 11 bases lying between them. The CDR3 loop spans 16 amino acids. CDR3 coding DNA: TGTGCCAGCAGCTTGGCCCGGCCAACTAGCACAGATACGCAGTATTTT. It is translated as CASSLARPTSTDTQYF. Combining the CDR3 with reference TRBV5-6 and TRBJ2-3 gives the whole variable domain DAGVTQSPTHLIKTRGQQVTLRCSPKSGHDTVSWYQQALGQGPQFIFQYYEEEERQRGNFPDRFSGHQFPNYSSELNVNALLLGDSALYLCASSLARPTSTDTQYFGPGTRLTVL.

This clone was picked up a small number of times. Other DNA sequences of this sample code for an identical CDR3. Here the CDR3 DNA reads TGTGCCAGCAGCGCCACCTACGAGCAGTACTTC. Encoded protein: CASSATYEQYF. This chain joins TRBV7-2 and TRBJ2-7; D is uncertain. The germline V and J ends were trimmed by 5 bases and 2 bases, with 4 bases remaining between them. The CDR3 runs 11 residues. Looked up from germline, CDR1 is SGHTA and CDR2 is FQGNSA.

This clone was counted a single time. The chain joins TRBV27 to TRBJ1-4; TRBD1 is a possible D gene (5 bases). CDR3 size: 13 residues. Germline V gives CDR1 MNHEY, CDR2 SMNVEV (reference sequence). V lost 6 bases and J 8 bases, leaving 13 bases between the germline ends. The CDR3 DNA is TGTGCCAGCAGGCGGGGCCGTGGAGAAAAACTGTTTTTT. This sequence encodes CASRRGRGEKLFF.

V and J are TRBV2 and TRBJ2-7; 7 bases agree with TRBD1. From germline, CDR1 is SNHLY and CDR2 FYNNEI. The trim removed 4 bases at V and 5 bases at J, leaving 5 bases unmatched. The CDR3 covers 13 residues. Here the CDR3 reads CASSGDRADEQYF. The DNA for the CDR3 is TGTGCCAGCAGTGGTGACAGGGCGGACGAGCAGTACTTC. Supplemented by reference TRBV2 and TRBJ2-7, the full variable domain reads EPEVTQTPSHQVTQMGQEVILRCVPISNHLYFYWYRQILGQKVEFLVSFYNNEISEKSEIFDDQFSVERPDGSNFTLKIRSTKLEDSAMYFCASSGDRADEQYFGPGTRLTVT.

As to this clone: The sample contains more than one DNA sequence encoding this CDR3. This chain links TRBV5-1 with TRBJ1-1, with D hard to call. This CDR3 comprises 13 residues. Germline lookup yields CDR1 SGHRS and CDR2 YFSETQ. V lost 0 bases and J 0 bases, leaving 3 bases between the germline ends. The CDR3 spells CASSLGLNTEAFF. CDR3 coding DNA: TGCGCCAGCAGCTTGGGACTGAACACTGAAGCTTTCTTT.

This chain uses TRBV5-6 with TRBJ2-7; TRBD1 aligns across 8 bases. This CDR3 comprises 14 residues. V lost 2 bases to trimming and J lost 4 bases; unmatched junction nucleotides: 5. The germline CDR1 and CDR2 sequences are SGHDT and YYEEEE. CDR3 nucleotide sequence: TGTGCCAGCAGCTTCGACAGGGGTGGGTACGAGCAGTACTTC. This gives the protein CASSFDRGGYEQYF.

The table lists this clone with a few counts. In DNA form, the CDR3 reads TGTGCCACCAGCAGAGATTCAACAGACTCCACTGAAGCTTTCTTT. This translates into CATSRDSTDSTEAFF. V and J are TRBV15 and TRBJ1-1; D not certain. Germline-derived CDR1 and CDR2 are LNHNV and YYDKDF (reference sequence). The CDR3 is 15 residues long. The V gene lost 0 bases and the J gene lost 4 bases, with 12 bases spanning the gap.

The CDR3 DNA reads as TGTGCCAGCAGCTTCGGGACTAGCGGGGTGTACGAGCAGTACTTC. Residues: CASSFGTSGVYEQYF. The chain recombines TRBV7-2 with TRBJ2-7; 13 nucleotides align to TRBD2. V trimming: 3 bases; J trimming: 4 bases; junction bases outside the gene matches: 3. CDR3 size: 15 residues. Germline V gene sequence: CDR1 SGHTA, CDR2 FQGNSA.

This clone occurred a few times. The J gene is TRBJ2-1, the V gene TRBV9; D is possibly TRBD1 (6 bases). This CDR3 comprises 14 residues. Germline-derived CDR1 and CDR2 are SGDLS and YYNGEE. Trimming took off 0 bases at V and 9 bases at J, with 13 bases between the two ends. The CDR3: CASSVGGRSFEQFF. The CDR3, as DNA: TGTGCCAGCAGCGTAGGGGGGCGGTCTTTTGAGCAGTTCTTC.

V usage is TRBV5-1 and J usage is TRBJ2-2; D is perhaps TRBD1 (5 bases). The CDR3 loop spans 13 amino acids. In germline, CDR1 is SGHRS, CDR2 YFSETQ. V gave up 2 bases and J gave up 6 bases, with 8 bases separating them. CDR3 loop: CASSFRVAGELFF. The DNA for the CDR3 is TGCGCCAGCAGCTTCAGGGTGGCCGGGGAGCTGTTTTTT.

The chain uses TRBV6-1 and TRBJ1-2; perhaps TRBD1 as D (5 bases). Trimming pared 1 base from V and 8 bases from J, leaving 11 bases between. The germline V gene has CDR1 MNHNS and CDR2 SASEGT. This CDR3 contains 13 residues. CDR3 loop: CASSEGGWGGYTF. The CDR3 DNA is TGTGCCAGCAGTGAAGGTGGTTGGGGGGGCTACACCTTC.

This chain's CDR3 is CASSQMQGAWTEAFF. DNA for the CDR3: TGCGCCAGCAGCCAAATGCAGGGGGCATGGACTGAAGCTTTCTTT. The genes are TRBV4-3 and TRBJ1-1, with 8 bases fitting TRBD1. Germline CDR1 is LGHNA and CDR2 is YSLEER. This CDR3 comprises 15 residues. After removal of 2 bases from V and 5 bases from J, the junction contained 7 bases not matched to a gene.

The chain has TRBV27 and TRBJ2-7, with TRBD1 matching over 8 bases. Germline assignment: CDR1 MNHEY and CDR2 SMNVEV (reference sequence). V lost 10 bases, J lost 5 bases, and 10 bases stayed unmatched. The CDR3 has 13 residues. CDR3 bases: TGTGCCATCAGAGGACAGGGTTCCAACGAGCAGTACTTC. It specifies CAIRGQGSNEQYF.

The rearrangement joins TRBV10-3 to TRBJ2-1; no definite D call. The germline V gene has CDR1 ENHRY and CDR2 SYGVKD. The germline V and J ends were trimmed by 1 base and 5 bases, with 0 bases remaining between them. The CDR3 sequence is 11 residues long. CDR3 in amino acids: CAISEYNEQFF. DNA of the CDR3: TGTGCCATCAGTGAGTACAATGAGCAGTTCTTC.

The count of this clone is one. The rearrangement links TRBV5-1 to TRBJ1-1; D is uncertain. Germline CDR1 and CDR2: SGHRS and YFSETQ. The CDR3 has 14 amino acids. V lost 4 bases and J 1 base, leaving 11 bases between the germline ends. The CDR3 DNA is TGCGCCAGCAGCACGGGAGTGGGGAACACTGAAGCTTTCTTT. Translation gives CASSTGVGNTEAFF.

The V gene is TRBV25-1, the J gene TRBJ1-2; maybe TRBD1 (6 bases). Trimming took off 7 bases at V and 11 bases at J, with 20 bases between the two ends. This CDR3 has 13 amino acids. Germline V gives CDR1 MGHDK, CDR2 SYGVNS. The CDR3 reads CASTPNSGGGYTF. CDR3 nucleotides: TGTGCCAGCACTCCTAACTCGGGGGGCGGGTACACCTTC.

The chain joins TRBV25-1 to TRBJ2-3, with 9 bases that match TRBD2. Germline V gene lookup returns CDR1 MGHDK and CDR2 SYGVNS. The CDR3 length is 15 residues. V was pared by 4 bases and J by 4 bases, with 6 bases of the junction left unmatched. Here the CDR3 DNA reads TGTGCCAGCAGTGTGGCGGGGGGGCATTCAGATACGCAGTATTTT. It codes for CASSVAGGHSDTQYF.

This chain uses TRBV2 with TRBJ2-6, with D unresolved. V lost 3 bases and J 1 base, leaving 7 bases between the germline ends. Germline V gives CDR1 SNHLY, CDR2 FYNNEI. The length of the CDR3 is 15 residues. The CDR3, as DNA: TGTGCCAGCAGTGACTGGGCTTCTGGGGCCAACGTCCTGACTTTC. This sequence encodes CASSDWASGANVLTF.

V usage is TRBV2 and J usage is TRBJ2-2, with 8 bases lining up with TRBD1. V shed 3 bases and J 5 bases; nucleotides not matched to a gene: 5. Germline CDR1 is SNHLY and CDR2 is FYNNEI. This CDR3 is 15 amino acids long. The DNA of the CDR3 is TGTGCCAGCAGTGATACCCAGGGGGCGACCGGGGAGCTGTTTTTT. Its protein product is CASSDTQGATGELFF. The complete variable domain, with remaining parts taken from reference TRBV2 and TRBJ2-2, reads EPEVTQTPSHQVTQMGQEVILRCVPISNHLYFYWYRQILGQKVEFLVSFYNNEISEKSEIFDDQFSVERPDGSNFTLKIRSTKLEDSAMYFCASSDTQGATGELFFGEGSRLTVL.

The count of this clone is one. The chain couples TRBV7-9 to TRBJ1-4; tentative D call: TRBD1 (5 bases). The V gene's germline CDR1 is SEHNR and CDR2 FQNEAQ (reference sequence). The length of the CDR3 is 14 residues. V lost 1 base, J lost 7 bases, and 10 bases lay in between. This chain's CDR3 is CASSLEGGGEKLFF. CDR3 coding DNA: TGTGCCAGCAGCTTAGAGGGCGGGGGTGAAAAACTGTTTTTT.

The V gene is TRBV9, the J gene TRBJ2-5, with D perhaps given as TRBD1 or TRBD2 (6 bases each). The germline V and J ends were trimmed by 0 bases and 5 bases, with 8 bases remaining between them. The CDR3 length is 13 residues. Germline assignment: CDR1 SGDLS and CDR2 YYNGEE. The CDR3: CASSVGGGETQYF. For the CDR3, the DNA is TGTGCCAGCAGCGTAGGAGGGGGGGAGACCCAGTACTTC. The whole variable domain, remainder taken from reference TRBV9 and TRBJ2-5, is DSGVTQTPKHLITATGQRVTLRCSPRSGDLSVYWYQQSLDQGLQFLIQYYNGEERAKGNILERFSAQQFPDLHSELNLSSLELGDSALYFCASSVGGGETQYFGPGTRLLVL.

V is TRBV7-2 and J is TRBJ1-2; D is uncertain. This CDR3 region has 14 residues. V was clipped by 2 bases and J by 5 bases, with 12 bases between them. Germline V CDR1 and CDR2: SGHTA, FQGNSA. For the CDR3, the DNA is TGTGCCAGCAGCTTAAATTCCCCTCCTTATGGCTACACCTTC. This translates into CASSLNSPPYGYTF.

This sequence joins TRBV5-8 and TRBJ1-1; unclear D gene. Per the germline V gene, CDR1 is SGHTS and CDR2 is YDEGEE. V was trimmed by 1 base and J by 0 bases, leaving 4 bases between them. The CDR3 length is 13 residues. The CDR3 DNA is TGTGCCAGCAGCTTGCTTGTGAACACTGAAGCTTTCTTT. It specifies CASSLLVNTEAFF. The complete variable domain, with remaining parts taken from reference TRBV5-8 and TRBJ1-1, reads EAGVTQSPTHLIKTRGQQATLRCSPISGHTSVYWYQQALGLGLQFLLWYDEGEERNRGNFPPRFSGRQFPNYSSELNVNALELEDSALYLCASSLLVNTEAFFGQGTRLTVV.

A single count supports this clone. The rearrangement joins TRBV9 to TRBJ2-5, with TRBD2 matching over 7 bases. Germline trimming cut 4 bases from V and 6 bases from J; bases unmatched to any gene: 12. The CDR3 sequence is 15 residues long. The V gene's germline CDR1 is SGDLS and CDR2 YYNGEE. In DNA, the CDR3 is TGTGCCAGCAGCACCGGGGACTACCTGTATAAGACCCAGTACTTC. Protein product: CASSTGDYLYKTQYF.

The chain has TRBV19 and TRBJ1-1; possibly TRBD1 for D (5 bases). The CDR3 totals 14 residues. V was pared by 2 bases and J by 7 bases, with 14 bases between. Germline V gives CDR1 LNHDA, CDR2 SQIVND (reference sequence). The CDR3: CASSISGGTSEAFF. The CDR3 DNA reads TGTGCCAGTAGTATAAGTGGGGGGACGAGTGAAGCTTTCTTT.

This clone appeared once. V gene TRBV18 combines with J gene TRBJ1-3; D is undetermined. Looked up from germline, CDR1 is KGHSH and CDR2 is LQKENI. The CDR3 is 13 residues long. V was pared by 3 bases and J by 0 bases, with 3 bases between. This chain's CDR3 is CASSPDSGNTIYF. As DNA, the CDR3 is TGTGCCAGCTCACCCGACTCTGGAAACACCATATATTTT.